This is a list of T cell receptor beta chains from one sample in a study of T cells expressing NK-cell markers. TCRdb reprocessed the 5' RACE reads and stores each CDR3 protein as one record, lacking DNA. This sample's clone table lists approximately 170,000 distinct CDR3 sequences. The sequenced material came from blood T cells: a sorted CD56 or NKG2C T cell subset, CD4+ or CD8+ T cells, or bulk PBMC T cells (not recorded which). The receptors were sampled from a man aged 18 to 69 in good health. Each CDR3 is given with its conserved first and last residue. The order of the fields is V gene, J gene, CDR3 protein.

>TRBV29-1|TRBJ2-1
CSVDGTSGGAFYNEQFF
>TRBV5-1|TRBJ1-4
CASSLGQAAANEKLFF
>TRBV11-1|TRBJ2-5
CASSPPSRVETQYF
>TRBV5-5|TRBJ2-7
CASSSSDYEQYF
>TRBV19|TRBJ1-5
CASSLIGVANQPQHF
>TRBV20-1|TRBJ1-1
CRGGVGHTEAFF
>TRBV24-1|TRBJ1-6
CATSAGSNSPLHF
>TRBV5-4|TRBJ1-2
CASSLETAGYTF
>TRBV2|TRBJ2-7
CASREDGQAPQVF
>TRBV7-2|TRBJ2-2
CASSLTGTGELFF
>TRBV6-2/TRBV6-3|TRBJ2-1
CASSYPTISYNEQFF
>TRBV27|TRBJ2-5
CASSLLQGNLETQYF
>TRBV7-9|TRBJ2-7
CASSLPRTGAGYEQYF
>TRBV27|TRBJ2-7
CASSLTGMSSYEQYF
>TRBV14|TRBJ1-6
CASSFFRGQKVNSPLHF
>TRBV5-5|TRBJ2-2
CASNSDRELTGELFF
>TRBV5-1|TRBJ2-2
CASSLAAGDFTNTGELFF
>TRBV11-2|TRBJ2-3
CASSLYSERGDTQYF
>TRBV9|TRBJ2-2
CASSVGDRDTGELFF
>TRBV12-3/TRBV12-4|TRBJ1-5
CASTGGIGSQPQHF
>TRBV25-1|TRBJ2-2
CASSEGGMDTGELFF
>TRBV20-1|TRBJ1-2
CSATQADRAGYGYTF
>TRBV12-3/TRBV12-4|TRBJ2-7
CASSLETSGPYEQYF
>TRBV15|TRBJ2-1
CATSREVGSNNEQFF
>TRBV12-3/TRBV12-4|TRBJ2-1
CASSRILGSYNEQFF
>TRBV20-1|TRBJ1-5
CSARDRGYYSNQPQHF
>TRBV4-1|TRBJ2-7
CASSQDIYLPSYEQYF
>TRBV7-8|TRBJ1-4
CASSLNQGGANEKLFF
>TRBV12-3/TRBV12-4|TRBJ2-2
CASSESGTGFWELFF
>TRBV27|TRBJ2-1
CASSFGPDFTSGGDNEQFF
>TRBV20-1|TRBJ2-7
CSARPRDTYEQYF
>TRBV5-4|TRBJ2-1
CAGTSGGAVEQFF
>TRBV7-8|TRBJ2-2
CASTRDSLTGELFF
>TRBV2|TRBJ1-6
CASSRGTGYSPLHF
>TRBV6-1|TRBJ1-2
CASSRDRPGGHLGYTF
>TRBV30|TRBJ2-6
CAGDSSGANVLTF
>TRBV11-1|TRBJ2-4
CASSPGTSGGLAKNIQYF
>TRBV20-1|TRBJ1-3
CSEETGENGNTIYF
>TRBV15|TRBJ1-5
CATSPDSNQPQHF
>TRBV28|TRBJ2-7
CASSLGTSPQYEQYF
>TRBV7-2|TRBJ2-1
CASSLSGGPVYNEQFF
>TRBV11-2|TRBJ2-5
CASSLESAEYF
>TRBV7-2|TRBJ2-3
CASSLWGHQITGTEYGTDTQYF
>TRBV2|TRBJ2-1
CASKHTSGGPYNEQFF
>TRBV12-3/TRBV12-4|TRBJ2-4
CASSLMGGQAKNIQYF
>TRBV12-3/TRBV12-4|TRBJ2-7
CASSSQGWGYYEQYF